This record looks at one TCR beta chain sequence and its context. The antigen remains undetermined. The sample comes from a study of vaccination and CD4 T cells after COVID-19. Whole-study context: Comprising six males and four females, the convalescent participants counted two Hispanic individuals among them. Post-COVID draws came a median approximately 94 days after diagnosis (range 35 to 161). Study results and caveats: Convalescent patients showed a median about 86% of reactive clones that were seen only post-vaccination.

The CDR3 sequence is 16 residues long. The junction had 7 bases not matched to a gene; V was cut back by 2 bases and J by 5 bases. Germline assignment: CDR1 KGHDR and CDR2 SFDVKD. TCRdb passed the PCR reads through MiXCR, listing each CDR3 protein once. The table lists roughly 16,000 distinct CDR3 sequences, roughly three fifths of them singletons. V is TRBV24-1 and J is TRBJ2-5; 10 nucleotides match TRBD2. This specimen consisted of CD4+ T cells from blood, obtained after SARS-CoV-2 vaccination. The clonotype originates from a human donor who had recovered from COVID-19. CDR3 protein: CATSDSSSGSGETQYF. As DNA, the CDR3 is TGTGCCACCAGTGATTCTTCTAGCGGGAGTGGGGAGACCCAGTACTTC.